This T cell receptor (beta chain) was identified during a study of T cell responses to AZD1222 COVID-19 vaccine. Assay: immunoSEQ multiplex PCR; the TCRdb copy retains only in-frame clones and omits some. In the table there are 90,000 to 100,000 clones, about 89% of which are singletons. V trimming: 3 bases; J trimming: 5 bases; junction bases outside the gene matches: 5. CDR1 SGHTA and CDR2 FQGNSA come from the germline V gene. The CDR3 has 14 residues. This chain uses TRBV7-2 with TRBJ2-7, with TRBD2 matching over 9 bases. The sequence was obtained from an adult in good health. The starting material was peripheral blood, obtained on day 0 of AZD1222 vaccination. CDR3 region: CASSLTSGGDEQYF. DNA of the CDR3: TGTGCCAGCAGCTTGACTAGCGGAGGCGACGAGCAGTACTTC.